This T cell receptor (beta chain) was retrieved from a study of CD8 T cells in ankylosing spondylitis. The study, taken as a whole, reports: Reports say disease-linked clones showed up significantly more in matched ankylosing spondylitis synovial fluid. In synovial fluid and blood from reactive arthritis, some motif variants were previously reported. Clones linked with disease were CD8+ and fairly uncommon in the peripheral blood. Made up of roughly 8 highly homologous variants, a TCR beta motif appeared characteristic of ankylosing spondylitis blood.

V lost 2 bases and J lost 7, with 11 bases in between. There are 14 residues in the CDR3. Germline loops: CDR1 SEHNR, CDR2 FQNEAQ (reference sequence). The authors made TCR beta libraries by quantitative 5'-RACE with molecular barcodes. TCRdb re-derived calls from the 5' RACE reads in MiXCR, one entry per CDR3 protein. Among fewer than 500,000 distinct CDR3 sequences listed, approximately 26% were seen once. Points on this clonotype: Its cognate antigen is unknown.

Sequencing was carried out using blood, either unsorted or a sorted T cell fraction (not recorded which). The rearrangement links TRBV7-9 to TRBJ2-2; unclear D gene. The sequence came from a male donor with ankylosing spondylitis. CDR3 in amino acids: CASSLWGGIGELFF. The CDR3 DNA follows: TGTGCCAGCAGCTTATGGGGTGGAATCGGGGAGCTGTTTTTT.